A selection of T cell receptor beta chains follows, all from one sample in a study of OX40 agonist ivuxolimab in advanced cancers. Clones were sequenced by immunoSEQ multiplex PCR, and TCRdb holds only the in-frame ones, with some missing. The sample lists approximately 77,000 clones; 75% to 90% were seen once. This sample comprised CD4+ or CD8+ T cells sorted from blood, obtained in a trial of the OX40 agonist ivuxolimab. The receptors here all came from an adult with an advanced solid tumor such as melanoma, head and neck, liver or kidney cancer. CDR3s include the opening cysteine and the closing phenylalanine or tryptophan. The D gene is left open where the match is weak. Not every row has a clone size; where given, it reads once, few, many or a size class.

v_gene,abundance,d_gene,j_gene,CDR3aa,CDR3nt
TRBV14,-,-,TRBJ1-1,CASSLIGRNTEAFF,TGTGCCAGCAGCCTAATTGGACGGAACACTGAAGCTTTCTTT
TRBV7-2,-,-,TRBJ1-2,CASSSRFYGYTF,TGTGCCAGCAGCTCACGTTTCTATGGCTACACCTTC
TRBV6-5,once,-,TRBJ2-2,CASQQAGELFF,TGTGCCAGCCAGCAAGCCGGGGAGCTGTTTTTT
TRBV28,-,-,TRBJ1-1,CASSLWRGEDTEAFF,TGTGCCAGCAGTTTATGGAGGGGTGAGGACACTGAAGCTTTCTTT
TRBV20-1,-,-,TRBJ2-1,CSASLLREQFF,TGCAGTGCTAGCCTCCTCCGTGAGCAGTTCTTC
TRBV9,-,-,TRBJ2-2,CASSVGRTGELFF,TGTGCCAGCAGCGTAGGACGGACCGGGGAGCTGTTTTTT
TRBV7-3,-,-,TRBJ1-1,CASSFRVSTEAFF,TGTGCCAGCAGCTTCAGGGTAAGCACTGAAGCTTTCTTT
TRBV2,once,-,TRBJ2-2,CASGGSSNTGELFF,TGTGCCAGTGGGGGCAGTTCGAACACCGGGGAGCTGTTTTTT
TRBV11-2,-,-,TRBJ2-6,CALGGSGANVLTF,TGTGCTTTAGGGGGCTCTGGGGCCAACGTCCTGACTTTC
TRBV7-3,-,-,TRBJ2-1,CASSRGGSYNEQFF,TGTGCCAGCAGCCGCGGAGGCAGCTACAATGAGCAGTTCTTC
TRBV19,-,TRBD1,TRBJ2-1,CASSIGRDRGGNEQFF,TGTGCCAGTAGTATAGGCCGGGACAGGGGTGGCAATGAGCAGTTCTTC
TRBV5-1,-,-,TRBJ2-6,CASSLGGGSSGANVLTF,TGCGCCAGCAGCTTGGGAGGGGGTAGCTCTGGGGCCAACGTCCTGACTTTC
TRBV7-2,-,TRBD1,TRBJ2-7,CASRTGTGTSYEQYF,TGTGCCAGCAGGACCGGGACAGGGACCTCCTACGAGCAGTACTTC
TRBV9,-,TRBD2,TRBJ2-7,CASSAGLAETYEQYF,TGTGCCAGCAGCGCGGGACTAGCGGAGACCTACGAGCAGTACTTC
TRBV5-1,-,-,TRBJ1-2,CASSLGADNYGYTF,TGCGCCAGCAGCTTGGGGGCCGATAACTATGGCTACACCTTC
TRBV7-2,-,-,TRBJ1-1,CASSIQNTEAFF,TGTGCCAGCAGTATACAGAACACTGAAGCTTTCTTT
TRBV2,few,-,TRBJ1-1,CASRAENTEAFF,TGTGCCAGCAGGGCAGAGAACACTGAAGCTTTCTTT
TRBV18,-,TRBD1,TRBJ1-5,CASSTGGLRNQPQHF,TGTGCCAGCTCAACAGGGGGGTTGCGCAATCAGCCCCAGCATTTT
TRBV5-1,once,-,TRBJ1-2,CASSRYTGTANYGYTF,TGCGCCAGCAGCAGGTACACAGGGACGGCGAACTATGGCTACACCTTC
TRBV5-5,-,TRBD1,TRBJ1-2,CASSLETGKYGYTF,TGTGCCAGCAGCTTGGAGACAGGGAAGTATGGCTACACCTTC
TRBV6-6,-,TRBD1,TRBJ2-3,CASRGTGTGGATQYF,TGTGCCAGCAGGGGGACCGGGACAGGGGGTGCTACGCAGTATTTT
TRBV6-6,-,-,TRBJ1-3,CASSYFTGISGNTIYF,TGTGCCAGCAGTTACTTCACAGGGATCTCTGGAAACACCATATATTTT
TRBV28,-,-,TRBJ1-3,CASSLVPGAGNTIYF,TGTGCCAGCAGTTTAGTTCCAGGGGCGGGAAACACCATATATTTT
TRBV6-5,-,-,TRBJ2-6,CASRAGANVLTF,TGTGCCAGCAGAGCTGGGGCCAACGTCCTGACTTTC
TRBV28,-,TRBD1,TRBJ1-2,CASNIQGAYGYTF,TGTGCCAGCAACATACAGGGGGCCTATGGCTACACCTTC